This T cell receptor beta chain stems from a study of blood T cell repertoires in COVID-19 (dated by TCRdb to between 2020 and 2021). Broadly, across the study: Samples covering the acute and convalescent phases of COVID-19 were provided by collaborators in the United States, Italy and Spain. HLA class I and class II types, where available, came from metadata supplied by the sample provider rather than from assay-based typing. Deeply sampled blood TCRbeta repertoires from subjects exposed to, actively infected with, or recovered from COVID-19 were included in the dataset. The material from the prospective study consisted of cDNA or gDNA derived from T cells, B-cell-depleted T cells, or PBMCs. The samples were drawn from two sources: the first 160 participants of the ongoing ImmuneRACE study, and 1,200 or so subjects contributed by 6 global collaborators. The sample metadata nearly always contained a de-identified subject ID, COVID-19 status, age in years and sex. The repertoires were made available in a free public database intended to serve as a resource for research on the immune response to SARS-CoV-2.

Each collaborating institution followed its own protocols to collect whole blood in K2EDTA tubes. For TCRbeta analysis, collaborators shipped samples as frozen whole blood, isolated PBMCs, or DNA extracted from either of those sample types. This clone has just one count. What this receptor recognizes is not known. Base-call qualities are not available, and no considerably larger clone is one nucleotide away. TCRbeta CDR3 regions were amplified from genomic DNA using the immunoSEQ Assay, a bias-controlled multiplex PCR. As for the authors' bioinformatics: The number of nucleated cells in each sample was estimated by amplification of reference gene primers within the assay. Sequence reads were collapsed and filtered to measure the absolute abundance of every unique TCRbeta CDR3 rearrangement. For each sample, productive Simpson clonality was calculated as the square root of Simpson's diversity index across productive rearrangements. As stored in TCRdb, this immuneACCESS dataset retains in-frame rearrangements with V and J assigned. A fraction of the clones does not appear; measured against another copy, unresolved V genes explain less than half of the discrepancy, and the remainder lacks a known reason. The V and J calls and the clone size are those of that table, but D and trimming were determined from the DNA. Here the sample has about 230,000 clones; 83% occur a single time. About 2.5% of the sample comes from the top ten.

Findings and caveats that apply to the study as a whole: The amount of clinical and demographic metadata varied by source and participant and was provided uncurated.

Via the germline V gene, CDR1 is SQVTM and CDR2 ANQGSEA. The CDR3 holds 13 amino acids from the cysteine to the phenylalanine. The only DNA kept is the CDR3, 39 bases in frame from the first base. Trimming at the junction amounts to 3 bases on V and 4 bases on J, and the germline ends lie 12 bases apart. The receptor was derived from a woman aged 70-85 years with active or convalescent COVID-19. What was sequenced was peripheral blood. The receptor chain draws on TRBV29-1 and TRBJ1-1, with the D gene not clear enough to name. The DNA sequence is as follows: TGCAGCGTTGAGTCAGAGGGCCGCACTGAAGCTTTCTTT. Translated, this gives CSVESEGRTEAFF.